A single count supports the clone carrying this TCR beta chain. This sample is part of a study of blood T cell repertoires in COVID-19. About the study: Italy, Spain and the United States were the sources of the convalescent and acute COVID-19 samples. PBMCs, B-cell-depleted T cells, or T cells provided the cDNA or gDNA that made up the material.

Assay: immunoSEQ multiplex PCR; the TCRdb copy retains only in-frame clones and omits some. The table lists 210,000 or so clones, around 83% of them singletons, with roughly 2.8% in the top ten. V was clipped by 1 base and J by 6 bases; unmatched bases: 4. CDR1 is SGHNT and CDR2 is YENEEA in the germline V gene. This CDR3 spans 15 amino acids. The rearrangement links TRBV11-3 to TRBJ2-2; 8 nucleotides match TRBD2. Sequencing was carried out using peripheral blood. This sequence was found in a man aged 50 to 59 with active or convalescent COVID-19. CDR3 residues: CASSLGLAGAGELFF. The CDR3 DNA reads TGTGCCAGCAGCTTAGGCCTAGCGGGTGCCGGGGAGCTGTTTTTT.